What follows describes a single TCR beta chain. No antigen is known for it. TCRdb keeps only in-frame clones here, not all; method: immunoSEQ multiplex PCR. The table includes tens of thousands of clones, about four fifths detected once. The data originate from a study of T cells in localized non-small cell lung cancer. Study results and limitations: Uninvolved adjacent lung, not tumor, had the highest T cell clonality. For the top 100 tumor clones, a median approximately 59 also appeared in adjacent lung.

The CDR3 is 14 amino acids. J gave up 4 bases and V 6 bases, and 6 bases lay outside the gene matches. CDR1 and CDR2 (germline): LGHNT, FRNRAP. The sample consisted of peripheral blood, taken before any cancer treatment. The chain is built from TRBV12-5 and TRBJ2-7; 10 bases agree with TRBD1. This receptor was obtained from an older female donor with stage I lung adenocarcinoma. CDR3 region: CASGKGDRGYEQYF. CDR3 in DNA: TGTGCTAGTGGAAAAGGGGACAGGGGTTACGAGCAGTACTTC.